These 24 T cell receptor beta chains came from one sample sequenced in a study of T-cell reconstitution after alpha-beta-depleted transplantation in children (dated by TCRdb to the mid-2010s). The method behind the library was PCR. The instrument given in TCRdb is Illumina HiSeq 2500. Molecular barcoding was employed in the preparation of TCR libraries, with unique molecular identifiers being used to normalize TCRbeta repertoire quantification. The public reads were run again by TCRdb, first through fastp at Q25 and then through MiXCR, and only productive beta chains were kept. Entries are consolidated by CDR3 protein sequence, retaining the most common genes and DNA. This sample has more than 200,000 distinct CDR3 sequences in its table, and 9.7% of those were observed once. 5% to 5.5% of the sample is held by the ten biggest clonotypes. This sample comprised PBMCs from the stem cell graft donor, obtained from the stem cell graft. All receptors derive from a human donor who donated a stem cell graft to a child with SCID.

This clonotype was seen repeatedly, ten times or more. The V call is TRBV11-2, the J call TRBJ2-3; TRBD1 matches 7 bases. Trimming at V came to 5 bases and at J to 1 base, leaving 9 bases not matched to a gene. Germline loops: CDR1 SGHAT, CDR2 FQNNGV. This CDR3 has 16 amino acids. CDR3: CASSHRDRKRTDTQYF. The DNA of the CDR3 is TGTGCCAGCAGCCACCGGGACAGAAAACGCACAGATACGCAGTATTTT.

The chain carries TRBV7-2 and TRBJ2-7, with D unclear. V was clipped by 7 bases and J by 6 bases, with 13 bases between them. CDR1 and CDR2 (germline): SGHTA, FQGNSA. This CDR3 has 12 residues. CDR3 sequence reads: CASTQTSGEQYF. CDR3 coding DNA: TGTGCCAGCACCCAAACATCCGGCGAGCAGTACTTC.

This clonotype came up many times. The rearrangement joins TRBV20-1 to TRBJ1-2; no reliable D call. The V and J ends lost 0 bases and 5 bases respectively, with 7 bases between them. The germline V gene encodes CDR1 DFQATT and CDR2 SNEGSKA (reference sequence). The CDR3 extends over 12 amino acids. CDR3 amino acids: CSARDSHYGYTF. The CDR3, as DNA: TGCAGTGCTAGAGATAGTCATTATGGCTACACCTTC.

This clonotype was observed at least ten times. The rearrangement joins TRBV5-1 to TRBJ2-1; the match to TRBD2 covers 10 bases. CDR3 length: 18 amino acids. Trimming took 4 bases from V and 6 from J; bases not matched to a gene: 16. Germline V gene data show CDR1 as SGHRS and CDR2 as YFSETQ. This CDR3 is CASSLSGGRQDSGNEQFF. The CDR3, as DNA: TGCGCCAGCAGCCTTAGCGGGGGGCGCCAAGATTCGGGCAATGAGCAGTTCTTC.

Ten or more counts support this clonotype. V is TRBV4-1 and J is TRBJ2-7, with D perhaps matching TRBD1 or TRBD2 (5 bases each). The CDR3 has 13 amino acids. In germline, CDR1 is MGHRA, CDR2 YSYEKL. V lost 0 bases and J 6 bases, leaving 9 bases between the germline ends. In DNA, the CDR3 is TGCGCCAGCAGCCAAGACCCAGGGAGCGAGCAGTACTTC. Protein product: CASSQDPGSEQYF.

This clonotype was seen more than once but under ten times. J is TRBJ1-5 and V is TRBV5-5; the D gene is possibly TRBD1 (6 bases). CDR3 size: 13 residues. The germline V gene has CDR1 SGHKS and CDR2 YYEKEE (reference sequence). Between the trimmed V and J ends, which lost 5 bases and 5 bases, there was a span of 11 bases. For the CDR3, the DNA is TGTGCCAGCAGGAAACAGGGCGATCAGCCCCAGCATTTT. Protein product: CASRKQGDQPQHF.

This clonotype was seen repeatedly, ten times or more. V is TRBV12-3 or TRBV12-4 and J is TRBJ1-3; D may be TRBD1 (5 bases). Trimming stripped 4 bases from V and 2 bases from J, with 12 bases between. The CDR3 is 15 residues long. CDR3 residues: CASSSGQGTGNTIYF. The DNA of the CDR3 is TGTGCCAGCAGTTCCGGTCAGGGTACTGGAAACACCATATATTTT.

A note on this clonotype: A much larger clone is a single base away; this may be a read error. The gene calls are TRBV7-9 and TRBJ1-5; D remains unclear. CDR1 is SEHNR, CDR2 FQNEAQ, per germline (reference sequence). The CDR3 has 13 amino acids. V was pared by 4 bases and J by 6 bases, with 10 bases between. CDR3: CASSSSAGQPQHF. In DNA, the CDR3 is TGTGCCAGCAGCTCGAGTGCGGGTCAGCCCCAGCATTTT.

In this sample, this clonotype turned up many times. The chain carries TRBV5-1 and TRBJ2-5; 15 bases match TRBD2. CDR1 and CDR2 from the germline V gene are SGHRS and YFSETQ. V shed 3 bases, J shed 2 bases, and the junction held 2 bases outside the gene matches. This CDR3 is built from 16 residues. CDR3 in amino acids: CASSYGTSGGQETQYF. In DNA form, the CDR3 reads TGCGCCAGCAGCTATGGGACTAGCGGGGGGCAAGAGACCCAGTACTTC.

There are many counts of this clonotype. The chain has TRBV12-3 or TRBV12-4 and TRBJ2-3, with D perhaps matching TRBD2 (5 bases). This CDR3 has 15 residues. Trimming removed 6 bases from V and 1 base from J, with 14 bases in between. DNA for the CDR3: TGTGCCAGCAGGTTGGGGAGAGGACGCACAGATACGCAGTATTTT. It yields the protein CASRLGRGRTDTQYF.

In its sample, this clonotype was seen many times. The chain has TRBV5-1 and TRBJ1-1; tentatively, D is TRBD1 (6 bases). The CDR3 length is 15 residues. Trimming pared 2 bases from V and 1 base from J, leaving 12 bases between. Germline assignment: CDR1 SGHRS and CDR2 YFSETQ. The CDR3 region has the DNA TGCGCCAGCAGCTTTTGGCAGGGGAGGAACACTGAAGCTTTCTTT. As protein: CASSFWQGRNTEAFF.

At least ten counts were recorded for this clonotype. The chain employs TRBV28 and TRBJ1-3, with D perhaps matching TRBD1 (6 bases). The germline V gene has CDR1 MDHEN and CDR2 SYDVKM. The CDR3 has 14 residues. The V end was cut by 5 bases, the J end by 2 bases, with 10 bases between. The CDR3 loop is CASSPDRAGNTIYF. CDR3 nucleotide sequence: TGTGCCAGCAGTCCGGACAGAGCTGGAAACACCATATATTTT.

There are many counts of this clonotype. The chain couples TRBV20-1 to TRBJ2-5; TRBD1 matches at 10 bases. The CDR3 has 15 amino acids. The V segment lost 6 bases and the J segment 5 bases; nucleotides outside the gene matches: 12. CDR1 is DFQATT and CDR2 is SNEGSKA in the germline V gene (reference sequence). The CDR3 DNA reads TGCAGTGCACTGGGACAGGGGAGCCCTGGGGAGACCCAGTACTTC. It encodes CSALGQGSPGETQYF.

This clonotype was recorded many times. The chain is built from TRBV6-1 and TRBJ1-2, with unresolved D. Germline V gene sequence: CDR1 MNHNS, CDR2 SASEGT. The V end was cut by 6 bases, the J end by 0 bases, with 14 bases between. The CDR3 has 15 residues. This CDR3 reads CASSPLRLANYGYTF. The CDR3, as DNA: TGTGCCAGCAGCCCGTTGAGGTTAGCTAACTATGGCTACACCTTC.

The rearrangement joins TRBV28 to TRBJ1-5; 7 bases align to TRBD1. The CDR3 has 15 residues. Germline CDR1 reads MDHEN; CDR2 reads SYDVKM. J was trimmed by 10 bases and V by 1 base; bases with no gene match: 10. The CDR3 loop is CASSLFPQGGVPQHF. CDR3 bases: TGTGCCAGCAGTTTATTTCCGCAGGGGGGGGTTCCCCAGCATTTT.

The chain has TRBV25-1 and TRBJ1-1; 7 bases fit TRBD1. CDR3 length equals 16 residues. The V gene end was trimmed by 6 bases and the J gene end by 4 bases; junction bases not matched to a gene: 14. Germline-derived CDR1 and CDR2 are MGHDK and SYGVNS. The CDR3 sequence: CASRNLRGLWGTEAFF. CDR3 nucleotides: TGTGCCAGCAGAAATCTCAGGGGGTTGTGGGGCACTGAAGCTTTCTTT.

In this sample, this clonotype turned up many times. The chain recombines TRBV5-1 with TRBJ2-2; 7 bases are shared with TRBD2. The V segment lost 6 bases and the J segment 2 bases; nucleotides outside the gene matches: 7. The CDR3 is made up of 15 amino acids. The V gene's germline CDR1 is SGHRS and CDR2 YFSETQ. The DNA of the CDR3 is TGCGCCAGCACCCCCGGGACTACCAACACCGGGGAGCTGTTTTTT. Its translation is CASTPGTTNTGELFF.

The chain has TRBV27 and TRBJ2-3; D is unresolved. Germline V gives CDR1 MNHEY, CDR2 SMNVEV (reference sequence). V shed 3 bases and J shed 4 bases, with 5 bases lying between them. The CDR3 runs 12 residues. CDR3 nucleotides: TGTGCCAGCAGTTTCATCGCAGATACGCAGTATTTT. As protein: CASSFIADTQYF.

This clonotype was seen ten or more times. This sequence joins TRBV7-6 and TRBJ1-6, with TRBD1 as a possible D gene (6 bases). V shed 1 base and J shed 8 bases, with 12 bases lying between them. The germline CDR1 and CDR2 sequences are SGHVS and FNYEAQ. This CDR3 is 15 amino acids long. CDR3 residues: CASSLGLAGDSPLHF. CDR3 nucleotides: TGTGCCAGCAGCTTAGGGTTGGCAGGGGATTCACCCCTCCACTTT.

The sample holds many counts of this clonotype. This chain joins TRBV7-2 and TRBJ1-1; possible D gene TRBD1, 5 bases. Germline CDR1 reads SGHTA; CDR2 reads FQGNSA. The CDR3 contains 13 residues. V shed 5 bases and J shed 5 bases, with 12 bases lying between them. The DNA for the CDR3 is TGTGCCAGCAGCCGACTTAAGGGGACTGAAGCTTTCTTT. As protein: CASSRLKGTEAFF. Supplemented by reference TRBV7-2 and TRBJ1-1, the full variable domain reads GAGVSQSPSNKVTEKGKDVELRCDPISGHTALYWYRQSLGQGLEFLIYFQGNSAPDKSGLPSDRFSAERTGGSVSTLTIQRTQQEDSAVYLCASSRLKGTEAFFGQGTRLTVV.

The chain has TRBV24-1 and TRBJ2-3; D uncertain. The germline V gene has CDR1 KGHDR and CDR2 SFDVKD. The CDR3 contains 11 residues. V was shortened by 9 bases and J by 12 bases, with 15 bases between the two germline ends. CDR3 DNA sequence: TGTGCCACCCCGGAGATGGGTACACAGTATTTT. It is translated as CATPEMGTQYF.

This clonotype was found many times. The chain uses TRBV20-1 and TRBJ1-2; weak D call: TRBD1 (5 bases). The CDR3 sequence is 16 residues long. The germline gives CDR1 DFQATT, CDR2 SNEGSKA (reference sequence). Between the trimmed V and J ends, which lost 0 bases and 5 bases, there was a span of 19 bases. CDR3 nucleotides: TGCAGTGCTAGAGATGAGGAGGGTGGGGACCTTTATGGCTACACCTTC. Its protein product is CSARDEEGGDLYGYTF.

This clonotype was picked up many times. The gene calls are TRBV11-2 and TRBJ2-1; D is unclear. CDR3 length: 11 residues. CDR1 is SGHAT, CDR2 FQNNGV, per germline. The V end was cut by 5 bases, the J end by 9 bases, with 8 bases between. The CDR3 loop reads CASSPSGEQFF. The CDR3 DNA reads TGTGCCAGCAGCCCCTCGGGTGAGCAGTTCTTC. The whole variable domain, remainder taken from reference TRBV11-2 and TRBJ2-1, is EAGVAQSPRYKIIEKRQSVAFWCNPISGHATLYWYQQILGQGPKLLIQFQNNGVVDDSQLPKDRFSAERLKGVDSTLKIQPAKLEDSAVYLCASSPSGEQFFGPGTRLTVL.

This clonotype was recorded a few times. The CDR3 reads CSVGQDISMNTEAFF. In DNA, the CDR3 is TGCAGCGTTGGCCAAGACATAAGCATGAACACTGAAGCTTTCTTT. The V gene is TRBV29-1, the J gene TRBJ1-1; no reliable D call. V was shortened by 4 bases and J by 0 bases, with 15 bases between the two germline ends. Germline loops: CDR1 SQVTM, CDR2 ANQGSEA. The CDR3 has 15 residues.